These 20 T cell receptor beta chains were sequenced from one sample in a study of post-analysis software for immune sequencing data. Unique molecular identifiers had been added to the TCR beta cDNA libraries. A single record per CDR3 protein comes from TCRdb applying MiXCR to the PCR reads. The table has 400,000 to 500,000 distinct CDR3 sequences, approximately 39% seen once; the top ten hold under 9%. Broader study findings: The five TRBV segments detected at higher frequency in patients than in controls included TRBV5-6, TRBV5-1 and TRBV20-1.

These TCRs' antigens remain unknown. Sequencing was done on a sample of blood. The origin of the receptors is a girl aged 2 to 10 with multiple sclerosis.

This rearrangement joins TRBV5-1 to TRBJ2-1, with 8 bases matching TRBD2. V shed 4 bases, J shed 2 bases, and the junction held 8 bases outside the gene matches. This CDR3 is built from 16 residues. CDR1 SGHRS and CDR2 YFSETQ come from the germline V gene. In DNA, the CDR3 is TGCGCCAGCAGCCGGTTCGGGCGGGAGGCCTACAATGAGCAGTTCTTC. Translating gives CASSRFGREAYNEQFF.

This chain links TRBV27 with TRBJ2-1; no definite D call. V shed 7 bases and J shed 2 bases, with 15 bases lying between them. CDR3 length: 15 amino acids. Germline V gene sequence: CDR1 MNHEY, CDR2 SMNVEV (reference sequence). The CDR3 DNA is TGTGCCAGCACTAAATCAAGGTTTACCTACAATGAGCAGTTCTTC. Protein product: CASTKSRFTYNEQFF.

This clonotype was seen only a few times. The chain couples TRBV5-1 to TRBJ2-5, with D possibly being TRBD1 or TRBD2 (5 bases each). Trimming pared 4 bases from V and 2 bases from J, leaving 15 bases between. The V gene's germline CDR1 is SGHRS and CDR2 YFSETQ. This CDR3 region has 15 residues. The CDR3, as DNA: TGCGCCAGCAGCGCGACCGGGACCACACAAGAGACCCAGTACTTC. Translation gives CASSATGTTQETQYF.

This clonotype was found once. V is TRBV12-3 or TRBV12-4 and J is TRBJ2-7, with TRBD1 matching 10 bases. CDR3 length equals 15 residues. J was trimmed by 5 bases and V by 4 bases; bases with no gene match: 8. The DNA for the CDR3 is TGTGCCAGCAGTTACCCGGGACAGGGGAGTCACGAGCAGTACTTC. This translates into CASSYPGQGSHEQYF.

CDR3 bases: TGTGCCAGCAGCCCGGCTGGACACCGAACTAACTATGGCTACACCTTC. It specifies CASSPAGHRTNYGYTF. The chain carries TRBV5-8 and TRBJ1-2, with D perhaps TRBD1 (5 bases). Germline CDR1 is SGHTS and CDR2 is YDEGEE. The ends were cut back, 4 bases at V and 0 bases at J, with 16 bases in the middle. This CDR3 contains 16 residues. Using reference TRBV5-8 and TRBJ1-2 for the parts outside the CDR3, the full variable domain is EAGVTQSPTHLIKTRGQQATLRCSPISGHTSVYWYQQALGLGLQFLLWYDEGEERNRGNFPPRFSGRQFPNYSSELNVNALELEDSALYLCASSPAGHRTNYGYTFGSGTRLTVV.

This clonotype is a singleton in its sample. The CDR3 sequence is CASKQGTDYNEQFF. The CDR3, as DNA: TGCGCCAGCAAGCAGGGAACGGACTACAATGAGCAGTTCTTC. The genes are TRBV5-1 and TRBJ2-1; D is possibly TRBD1 (5 bases). The germline V gene has CDR1 SGHRS and CDR2 YFSETQ. This CDR3 has 14 residues. Trimming left V 6 bases short and J 3 bases short, with 13 bases between.

The V gene is TRBV28, the J gene TRBJ1-5; unclear D gene. Trimming shortened V by 3 bases and J by 12 bases, and 9 bases separated the two germline ends. The germline V gene encodes CDR1 MDHEN and CDR2 SYDVKM. The CDR3 length is 11 residues. The CDR3 region is CASSFPSDQHF. Written as DNA, the CDR3 is TGTGCCAGCAGTTTTCCTTCGGACCAGCATTTT.

This sequence joins TRBV9 and TRBJ2-5; 8 bases fit TRBD1. With 7 bases clipped from V and 2 bases from J, the junction kept 7 bases outside the gene matches. The length of the CDR3 is 14 residues. Germline V gene data show CDR1 as SGDLS and CDR2 as YYNGEE. The CDR3 sequence: CASPWTGRQETQYF. The CDR3 DNA reads as TGTGCCAGCCCATGGACAGGGCGGCAAGAGACCCAGTACTTC. The full variable domain, its missing parts supplied by reference TRBV9 and TRBJ2-5, is DSGVTQTPKHLITATGQRVTLRCSPRSGDLSVYWYQQSLDQGLQFLIQYYNGEERAKGNILERFSAQQFPDLHSELNLSSLELGDSALYFCASPWTGRQETQYFGPGTRLLVL.

With regard to this clonotype: At one end, the junction sequence differs from germline, possibly due to a read error. The V call is TRBV20-1, the J call TRBJ1-2; maybe TRBD1 (5 bases). From germline, CDR1 is DFQATT and CDR2 SNEGSKA (reference sequence). This CDR3 has 13 residues. The CDR3 spells CRAREGHNYGYTF. The DNA of the CDR3 is TGCAGGGCTAGAGAGGGGCATAACTATGGCTACACCTTC.

This clonotype appeared many times. The chain couples TRBV27 to TRBJ2-1, with 11 bases lining up with TRBD2. Germline-derived CDR1 and CDR2 are MNHEY and SMNVEV (reference sequence). The CDR3 spans 17 residues. Losses at the gene ends were 3 bases for V and 0 bases for J; bases not matched to a gene: 4. The CDR3 DNA sequence: TGTGCCAGCAGTTTTTTTACTAGCGGGAGCTCCTACAATGAGCAGTTCTTC. Translation gives CASSFFTSGSSYNEQFF.

This clonotype has only a few counts. V gene TRBV28 combines with J gene TRBJ2-5; TRBD2 might be the D (5 bases). The CDR3 contains 14 residues. Looked up from germline, CDR1 is MDHEN and CDR2 is SYDVKM. Trimming pared 4 bases from V and 4 bases from J, leaving 13 bases between. The CDR3 DNA follows: TGTGCCAGCAGTTCACACGGAGGAGGAGAGACCCAGTACTTC. Its translation: CASSSHGGGETQYF. Based on the CDR3 plus reference TRBV28 and TRBJ2-5, the full variable domain is DVKVTQSSRYLVKRTGEKVFLECVQDMDHENMFWYRQDPGLGLRLIYFSYDVKMKEKGDIPEGYSVSREKKERFSLILESASTNQTSMYLCASSSHGGGETQYFGPGTRLLVL.

This clonotype occurred a few times. This chain links TRBV20-1 with TRBJ2-7; 7 bases are shared with TRBD1. The CDR3 runs 13 residues. Germline CDR1 and CDR2: DFQATT and SNEGSKA (reference sequence). With 7 bases clipped from V and 3 bases from J, the junction kept 9 bases outside the gene matches. The CDR3 reads CSEQGWPYYEQYF. The DNA for the CDR3 is TGCAGTGAACAGGGGTGGCCTTACTACGAGCAGTACTTC.

The chain links TRBV18 to TRBJ1-2; tentative D call: TRBD1 (6 bases). This CDR3 spans 15 amino acids. Germline V gene sequence: CDR1 KGHSH, CDR2 LQKENI. Trimming took off 1 base at V and 0 bases at J, with 9 bases between the two ends. The CDR3 DNA reads as TGTGCCAGCTCACCACGGACAGACTCTAACTATGGCTACACCTTC. Its translation is CASSPRTDSNYGYTF.

This clonotype was observed a few times. V and J are TRBV11-1 and TRBJ2-3; 7 nucleotides align to TRBD2. Germline lookup yields CDR1 SGHAT and CDR2 FQDESV (reference sequence). V lost 4 bases and J lost 2; bases outside the gene matches: 15. This CDR3 contains 18 residues. CDR3 sequence: CASSYRARLAGPTDTQYF. CDR3 coding DNA: TGTGCCAGCAGCTACCGTGCTCGACTAGCAGGGCCCACAGATACGCAGTATTTT.

This clonotype was counted between two and nine times. This rearrangement joins TRBV7-9 to TRBJ2-7; 7 bases line up with TRBD1. TRBJ2-5 matches the DNA end more closely, so the J call is doubtful. Germline V CDR1 and CDR2: SEHNR, FQNEAQ (reference sequence). This CDR3 region has 14 residues. As DNA, the CDR3 is TGTGCCAGCAGCCAAGACAGGGTTGAAGAGACCCAGTACTTC. The encoded protein is CASSQDRVEETQYF.

This clonotype has just one count. A single base separates this from a much larger clone, so it may be a read error. This rearrangement joins TRBV6-2 or TRBV6-3 to TRBJ2-1; 8 nucleotides line up with TRBD1. From germline, CDR1 is MNHEY and CDR2 SVGEGT. The CDR3 contains 17 residues. CDR3 sequence: CASTLGAGGDVYSEQFF. The CDR3 region has the DNA TGTGCCAGCACTCTAGGGGCAGGGGGCGATGTCTACAGTGAGCAGTTCTTC.

This clonotype was seen a single time. This chain uses TRBV12-3 or TRBV12-4 with TRBJ1-5; 9 bases line up with TRBD1. V gave up 5 bases and J gave up 4 bases; unmatched junction bases: 9. The CDR3 extends over 16 amino acids. CDR3 in amino acids: CASSPPGQGANQPQHF. Written as DNA, the CDR3 is TGTGCCAGCAGTCCACCGGGACAGGGAGCGAATCAGCCCCAGCATTTT.

V is TRBV3-1 and J is TRBJ1-1; D gene ambiguous. Per germline, CDR1 LGHDT and CDR2 YNNKEL (reference sequence). Deletions cut 1 base from V and 10 bases from J, with 10 bases between. CDR3 length: 12 amino acids. CDR3 sequence: CASSQGSLVAFF. CDR3 nucleotide sequence: TGTGCCAGCAGCCAAGGGAGCCTGGTAGCTTTCTTT. The full variable domain, completed using reference TRBV3-1 and TRBJ1-1, is DTAVSQTPKYLVTQMGNDKSIKCEQNLGHDTMYWYKQDSKKFLKIMFSYNNKELIINETVPNRFSPKSPDKAHLNLHINSLELGDSAVYFCASSQGSLVAFFGQGTRLTVV.

This chain joins TRBV5-1 and TRBJ2-7, with TRBD2 identical over 7 bases. V was pared by 3 bases and J by 3 bases, with 3 bases of the junction left unmatched. The CDR3 extends over 13 amino acids. Germline V CDR1 and CDR2: SGHRS, YFSETQ. This CDR3 is CASSSSGIYEQYF. The CDR3 nucleotides are TGCGCCAGCAGCTCTAGCGGAATCTACGAGCAGTACTTC.

The V call is TRBV29-1, the J call TRBJ2-3, with 11 positions matching TRBD2. Germline values: CDR1 SQVTM, CDR2 ANQGSEA. V gave up 4 bases and J gave up 2 bases; unmatched junction bases: 2. The CDR3 is made up of 14 amino acids. The CDR3 spells CSVGLAGTTDTQYF. As DNA, the CDR3 is TGCAGCGTTGGACTAGCGGGGACCACAGATACGCAGTATTTT.